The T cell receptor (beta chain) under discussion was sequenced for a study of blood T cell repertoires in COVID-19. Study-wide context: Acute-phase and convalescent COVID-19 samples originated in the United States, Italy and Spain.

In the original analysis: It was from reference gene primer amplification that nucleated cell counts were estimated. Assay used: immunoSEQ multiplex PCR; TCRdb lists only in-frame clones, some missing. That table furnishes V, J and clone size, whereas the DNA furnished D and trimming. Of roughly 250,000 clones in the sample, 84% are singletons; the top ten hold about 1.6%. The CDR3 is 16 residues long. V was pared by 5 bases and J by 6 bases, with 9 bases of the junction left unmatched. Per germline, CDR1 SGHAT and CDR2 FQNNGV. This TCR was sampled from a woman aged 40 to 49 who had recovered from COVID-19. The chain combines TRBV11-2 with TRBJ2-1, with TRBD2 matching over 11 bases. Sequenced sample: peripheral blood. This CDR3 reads CASSTTVAGGSNEQFF. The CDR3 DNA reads TGTGCCAGCAGCACCACCGTAGCGGGGGGGTCCAATGAGCAGTTCTTC.